A single sample is the source of the 7 T cell receptor beta chains below, sequenced in a study of T cells in Graves' hyperthyroidism and ophthalmopathy. Researchers amplified the TCR beta CDR3 regions from RNA transcripts. When the TCR CDR3 underwent first-round RT-PCR, the HTBI primer set was used. TCRdb called the multiplex PCR reads again in MiXCR, with one record for every CDR3 protein. There are hundreds of thousands of distinct CDR3 sequences in the sample; roughly 15% occur only once, and roughly 10% lies in the top ten. Material for sequencing was blood. These TCRs come from a young woman with Graves' hyperthyroidism.

This clonotype was counted ten times or more. The chain links TRBV12-3 or TRBV12-4 to TRBJ2-7; D gene unclear. This CDR3 contains 15 residues. The V gene lost 6 bases and the J gene lost 0 bases, with 15 bases spanning the gap. CDR3 loop: CASSPKDSLSYEQYF. CDR3 DNA sequence: TGTGCCAGCAGCCCTAAAGACTCTCTCTCCTACGAGCAGTACTTC.

This clonotype has a handful of counts. The genes are TRBV7-9 and TRBJ2-3; 10 positions match TRBD2. CDR3 length equals 15 residues. CDR1 is SEHNR, CDR2 FQNEAQ, per germline (reference sequence). With 10 bases clipped from V and 4 bases from J, the junction kept 11 bases outside the gene matches. The CDR3 here is CATTPSGSSADTQYF. The CDR3 DNA is TGTGCCACGACTCCTAGCGGGAGTTCCGCAGATACGCAGTATTTT. Full variable domain (outside the CDR3, taken from reference TRBV7-9 and TRBJ2-3): DTGVSQNPRHKITKRGQNVTFRCDPISEHNRLYWYRQTLGQGPEFLTYFQNEAQLEKSRLLSDRFSAERPKGSFSTLEIQRTEQGDSAMYLCATTPSGSSADTQYFGPGTRLTVL.

The chain recombines TRBV7-9 with TRBJ2-7; no clear D. V lost 3 bases, J lost 6 bases, and 6 bases lay in between. The CDR3 runs to 11 residues. Germline assignment: CDR1 SEHNR and CDR2 FQNEAQ (reference sequence). The CDR3 nucleotides read TGTGCCAGCAGCTTTGGTCCCGAGCAGTACTTC. Translated, it gives CASSFGPEQYF.

This clonotype was recorded at least ten times. V is TRBV3-1 and J is TRBJ1-6; TRBD1 agrees at 7 bases. Per germline, CDR1 LGHDT and CDR2 YNNKEL (reference sequence). Trimming removed 2 bases from V and 7 bases from J; junction bases left unmatched: 5. This CDR3 region has 15 residues. The CDR3 nucleotides are TGTGCCAGCAGCCAAACGACAGGGTGGAATTCACCCCTCCACTTT. It is translated as CASSQTTGWNSPLHF. Drawing the rest from reference TRBV3-1 and TRBJ1-6, the complete variable domain is DTAVSQTPKYLVTQMGNDKSIKCEQNLGHDTMYWYKQDSKKFLKIMFSYNNKELIINETVPNRFSPKSPDKAHLNLHINSLELGDSAVYFCASSQTTGWNSPLHFGNGTRLTVT.

The chain carries TRBV7-9 and TRBJ2-1, with D possibly being TRBD2 (6 bases). Germline CDR1 SEHNR, CDR2 FQNEAQ (reference sequence). The germline V and J ends were trimmed by 3 bases and 6 bases, with 9 bases remaining between them. The CDR3 runs to 13 residues. The CDR3 region has the DNA TGTGCCAGCAGCTTCTCTAGCGCCAATGAGCAGTTCTTC. Protein product: CASSFSSANEQFF.

This clonotype was detected only a few times. This rearrangement joins TRBV27 to TRBJ2-3; the D is unclear. Germline V gene lookup returns CDR1 MNHEY and CDR2 SMNVEV (reference sequence). Trimming left V 7 bases short and J 2 bases short, with 13 bases between. The CDR3 is 14 amino acids. In nucleotides, the CDR3 is TGTGCCAGCAATTGGGCAGGCACCACAGATACGCAGTATTTT. This codes for CASNWAGTTDTQYF.

This clonotype showed up many times. The chain carries TRBV15 and TRBJ1-5; 8 bases map to TRBD1. The J segment lost 6 bases and the V segment lost 3 bases, leaving 7 bases of the junction unmatched. CDR3 length: 15 residues. CDR1 and CDR2 (germline): LNHNV, YYDKDF (reference sequence). In nucleotides, the CDR3 is TGTGCCACCAGCAGGGGAGCAGGGGGCGGTCAGCCCCAGCATTTT. As protein: CATSRGAGGGQPQHF.